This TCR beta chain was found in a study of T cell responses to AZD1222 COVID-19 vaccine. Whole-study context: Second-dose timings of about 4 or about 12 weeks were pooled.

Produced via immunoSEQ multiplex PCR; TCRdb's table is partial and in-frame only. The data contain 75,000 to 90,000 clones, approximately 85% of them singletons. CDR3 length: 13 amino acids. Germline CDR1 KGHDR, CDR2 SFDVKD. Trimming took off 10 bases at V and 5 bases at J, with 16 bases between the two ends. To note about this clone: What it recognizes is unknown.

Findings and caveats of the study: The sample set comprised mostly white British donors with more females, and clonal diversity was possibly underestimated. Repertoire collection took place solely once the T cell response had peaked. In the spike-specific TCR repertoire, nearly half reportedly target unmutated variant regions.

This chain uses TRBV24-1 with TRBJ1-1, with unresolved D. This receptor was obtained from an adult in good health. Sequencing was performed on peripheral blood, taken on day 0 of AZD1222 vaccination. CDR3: CATQYTAGTEAFF. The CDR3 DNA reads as TGTGCCACTCAGTACACGGCGGGAACTGAAGCTTTCTTT.